One sample yielded the 9 T cell receptor beta chains listed below, sequenced in a study of cytotoxic CD8 clonotypes in ibrutinib-treated CLL. Repertoires were generated with immunoSEQ multiplex PCR, while TCRdb's copy carries only in-frame clones and drops some. The sample records tens of thousands of clones, 55% to 75% being singletons. Sequenced material: PBMCs, taken after 12 months of ibrutinib treatment. All receptors derive from a human donor with chronic lymphocytic leukemia.

This chain uses TRBV19 with TRBJ1-5; D unresolved. The CDR3 sequence is 16 residues long. V was shortened by 3 bases and J by 1 base, with 13 bases between the two germline ends. CDR1 LNHDA and CDR2 SQIVND come from the germline V gene (reference sequence). CDR3 loop: CASSMEWSGSNQPQHF. The CDR3 DNA reads as TGTGCCAGTAGTATGGAGTGGAGCGGAAGCAATCAGCCCCAGCATTTT.

This chain connects TRBV30 to TRBJ2-4; D is possibly TRBD2 (5 bases). The CDR3 spans 14 residues. V was trimmed by 2 bases and J by 0 bases, leaving 8 bases between them. Germline lookup yields CDR1 GTSNPN and CDR2 SVGIG (reference sequence). CDR3 sequence: CAWSSGLAKNIQYF. The CDR3 DNA reads as TGTGCCTGGAGTTCGGGGTTAGCCAAAAACATTCAGTACTTC.

The chain uses TRBV5-8 and TRBJ2-7; D remains unclear. CDR3 length: 12 amino acids. Trimming stripped 3 bases from V and 1 base from J, with 5 bases between. Looked up from germline, CDR1 is SGHTS and CDR2 is YDEGEE. The chain's CDR3 is CASSSASYEQYF. The CDR3 region has the DNA TGTGCCAGCAGCTCAGCTTCCTACGAGCAGTACTTC.

This clone was seen more than once but under ten times. This sequence joins TRBV9 and TRBJ2-1; 10 bases map to TRBD2. With 5 bases clipped from V and 6 bases from J, the junction kept 8 bases outside the gene matches. Germline V CDR1 and CDR2: SGDLS, YYNGEE. This CDR3 has 15 residues. This chain's CDR3 is CASRPPGLASNEQFF. The CDR3 region has the DNA TGTGCCAGCAGACCTCCGGGACTAGCGAGCAATGAGCAGTTCTTC.

In its sample, this clone was seen once. The J gene is TRBJ2-5, the V gene TRBV7-2; TRBD1 agrees at 8 bases. The J call is in doubt because the DNA end fits TRBJ2-7 better. The CDR3 runs 14 residues. Germline V lookup: CDR1 SGHTA, CDR2 FQGNSA. The CDR3 spells CASSPDRGTYEQYF. For the CDR3, the DNA is TGTGCCAGCAGCCCTGACAGGGGAACTTACGAGCAGTACTTC.

The CDR3 DNA follows: TGTGCCACCAGCAGATCCCGTAGCGGGAGACGAACCAATGAGCAGTTCTTC. The encoded protein is CATSRSRSGRRTNEQFF. The genes are TRBV15 and TRBJ2-1, with 9 bases fitting TRBD2. Germline values: CDR1 LNHNV, CDR2 YYDKDF (reference sequence). J gave up 6 bases and V 2 bases, and 11 bases lay outside the gene matches. This CDR3 spans 17 amino acids. Full variable domain (outside the CDR3, taken from reference TRBV15 and TRBJ2-1): DAMVIQNPRYQVTQFGKPVTLSCSQTLNHNVMYWYQQKSSQAPKLLFHYYDKDFNNEADTPDNFQSRRPNTSFCFLDIRSPGLGDTAMYLCATSRSRSGRRTNEQFFGPGTRLTVL.

The chain uses TRBV5-6 and TRBJ2-5; weak D call: TRBD2 (5 bases). V dropped 2 bases and J dropped 1 base, with 9 bases sitting between them. Germline CDR1 and CDR2: SGHDT and YYEEEE. There are 14 residues in the CDR3. CDR3: CASSLRRGQETQYF. As DNA, the CDR3 is TGTGCCAGCAGCTTAAGACGGGGCCAAGAGACCCAGTACTTC.

The J gene is TRBJ2-5, the V gene TRBV7-9; 14 positions agree with TRBD2. The J segment lost 0 bases and the V segment lost 7 bases, leaving 10 bases of the junction unmatched. Germline values: CDR1 SEHNR, CDR2 FQNEAQ (reference sequence). This CDR3 region has 18 residues. The CDR3 spells CASTRRGLAGEYQETQYF. The CDR3 nucleotides read TGTGCCAGCACGAGAAGGGGACTAGCGGGAGAGTACCAAGAGACCCAGTACTTC.

This clone was observed a single time. The J gene is TRBJ2-3, the V gene TRBV19, with a weak D call TRBD2 (5 bases). V was clipped by 2 bases and J by 0 bases, with 9 bases between them. Germline V gene lookup returns CDR1 LNHDA and CDR2 SQIVND (reference sequence). The CDR3 is made up of 15 amino acids. The CDR3 nucleotides are TGTGCCAGTAGTATATCGGGGTTGAGCACAGATACGCAGTATTTT. As protein: CASSISGLSTDTQYF.